The source of this T cell receptor (beta chain) is a study of T cells after yellow fever vaccination. Overall study results and limits: Clonotypes found in both CD4 and CD8 compartments made up a small share. Abundant clonotypes (contaminants from the bulk population) could be present in FACS-sorted repertoires. Boosting was followed by the reappearance of most primary-vaccination clones (under 97% CD4, 85% to 90% CD8).

A universal primer site and UMIs were added as TCR cDNA was made by 5'RACE template switching. TCRdb re-derived calls from the 5' RACE reads in MiXCR, one entry per CDR3 protein. The top ten clones hold 15% to 20% of a sample with 500,000 to 650,000 distinct CDR3 sequences, about a sixth of them seen once. This CDR3 contains 11 residues. CDR1 and CDR2 from the germline V gene are DFQATT and SNEGSKA (reference sequence). The V end was cut by 5 bases, the J end by 2 bases, with 5 bases between. This clonotype was recorded a few times. What it recognizes is unknown. The chain links TRBV20-1 to TRBJ2-3; D not certain. The receptor was isolated from a man between 18 and 29 years old who received the YFV17D yellow fever vaccine. Here the sequenced sample was PBMCs, taken 4 to 6 days after the first yellow fever vaccination. Here the CDR3 DNA reads TGCAGTGCTCCCCTCACAGATACGCAGTATTTT. Translation gives CSAPLTDTQYF.